The rows below give T cell receptor beta chains drawn from one sample of a study of T cell responses to AZD1222 COVID-19 vaccine. Some clones are missing from TCRdb's copy, which holds only in-frame ones; the method was immunoSEQ multiplex PCR. Of 120,000 or so clones in the sample, roughly 90% are singletons; the top ten hold about 1.6%. Sample: peripheral blood, taken on day 0 of AZD1222 vaccination. The origin of the receptors is an adult in good health. CDR3s include the opening cysteine and the closing phenylalanine or tryptophan. D genes are given only for firm matches. The size of a clone is reported for some rows only, either as once, few or many, or as a class for expanded clones.

D	V	length	J	size	DNA	CDR3
NA	TRBV4-1	14	TRBJ1-2	NA	TGCGCCAGCAGCCAAGAGGGGCAGAGGTATGGCTACACCTTC	CASSQEGQRYGYTF
TRBD1	TRBV2	15	TRBJ1-1	NA	TGTGCCAGCAGTGAAGAAGTGACAGGGTTTAATGAAGCTTTCTTT	CASSEEVTGFNEAFF
NA	TRBV2	12	TRBJ1-1	NA	TGTGCCAGCAACCGACAGAGGACTGAAGCTTTCTTT	CASNRQRTEAFF
NA	TRBV5-1	17	TRBJ2-1	NA	TGCGCCAGCAGCCCGACGTGGGGGCGGGAGCTTGACAATGAGCAGTTCTTC	CASSPTWGRELDNEQFF
TRBD1	TRBV6-4	16	TRBJ1-1	NA	TGTGCCAGCAGTGACTCGGGACAGAGTACCGACACTGAAGCTTTCTTT	CASSDSGQSTDTEAFF
NA	TRBV10-3	14	TRBJ1-5	NA	TGTGCCATCAGTGAGTCAGAGGGGACTCAGCCCCAGCATTTT	CAISESEGTQPQHF
TRBD1	TRBV24-1	17	TRBJ2-1	NA	TGTGCCACCAGCGTTAGCACAGGGGTACGGCCACAGGGTGAGCAGTTCTTC	CATSVSTGVRPQGEQFF
NA	TRBV4-1	13	TRBJ1-1	NA	TGCGCCAGCAGCCCCGGGGGAGACACTGAAGCTTTCTTT	CASSPGGDTEAFF
NA	TRBV28	12	TRBJ1-1	NA	TGTGCCAGCAGTGTGGGTGTAGTTGAAGCTTTCTTT	CASSVGVVEAFF
NA	TRBV11-2	14	TRBJ2-7	NA	TGTGCCAGCAGCACCCTGGGCCTCTCCTACGAGCAGTACTTC	CASSTLGLSYEQYF
TRBD2	TRBV2	15	TRBJ2-3	NA	TGTGCCGGCGCCGGGACTAGCGTTAGCACAGATACGCAGTATTTT	CAGAGTSVSTDTQYF
NA	TRBV12-3/TRBV12-4	11	TRBJ1-1	NA	TGTGCCAGCAGGCTCAACACTGAAGCTTTCTTT	CASRLNTEAFF
NA	TRBV12-3/TRBV12-4	13	TRBJ2-1	NA	TGTGCCAGCAGTTTCAGTTTTGGAAATGAGCAGTTCTTC	CASSFSFGNEQFF
NA	TRBV5-1	14	TRBJ1-6	once	TGCGCCAGCAGCTTGTTATCCACCAATTCACCCCTCCACTTT	CASSLLSTNSPLHF
NA	TRBV3-1/TRBV3-2	15	TRBJ2-1	NA	TGTGCCAGCAGCCCTCGGACCGTCTCCTACAATGAGCAGTTCTTC	CASSPRTVSYNEQFF
NA	TRBV11-2	12	TRBJ1-6	NA	TGTGCCAGCAGCCCTAGGTGGTCGCCCCTCCACTTT	CASSPRWSPLHF
TRBD1	TRBV5-4	14	TRBJ2-7	NA	TGTGCCAGCAGCCCCGGGACAGGAACCTACGAGCAGTACTTC	CASSPGTGTYEQYF
NA	TRBV9	13	TRBJ1-1	NA	TGTGCCAGCAGCGTAGTTCCAGCTTTAGGAGCTTTCTTT	CASSVVPALGAFF
TRBD1	TRBV10-3	14	TRBJ1-1	NA	TGTGCCATCAGTGAAAGGACAGGGGTCACTGAAGCTTTCTTT	CAISERTGVTEAFF
TRBD1	TRBV2	15	TRBJ2-1	NA	TGTGCCAGCAGTGAACCCGGGACAGGGTTTTTTAAGCAGTTCTTC	CASSEPGTGFFKQFF
NA	TRBV5-1	14	TRBJ1-2	once	TGCGCCAGCAGCTTGGGGCCTCCATACTATGGCTACACCTTC	CASSLGPPYYGYTF
TRBD1	TRBV18	14	TRBJ1-5	NA	TGTGCCAGCTCCCAGACAGGGCCAAATCAGCCCCAGCATTTT	CASSQTGPNQPQHF
NA	TRBV30	12	TRBJ2-2	NA	TGTGCCAGAACAGGGTTTTCCGGGGAGCTGTTTTTT	CARTGFSGELFF
NA	TRBV14	13	TRBJ1-1	NA	TGTGCCAGCAGCCAAAACCCCCTCACTGAAGCTTTCTTT	CASSQNPLTEAFF
NA	TRBV5-1	14	TRBJ2-7	NA	TGCGCCAGCAGTACGGACAGTTCGACCTACGAGCAGTACTTC	CASSTDSSTYEQYF
NA	TRBV4-1	15	TRBJ1-1	once	TGCGCCAGCAGCTTAGGGACGGAGATGAACACTGAAGCTTTCTTT	CASSLGTEMNTEAFF
NA	TRBV12-5	14	TRBJ2-4	NA	TGTGCTAGTGGTTTGGCCCCCCGGGAGAACATTCAGTACTTC	CASGLAPRENIQYF
NA	TRBV18	14	TRBJ1-5	NA	TGTGCCAGCTCACCATTCTCAGGGTTACAGCCCCAGCATTTT	CASSPFSGLQPQHF
NA	TRBV7-9	15	TRBJ2-7	NA	TGTGCCAGCAGCTTAGTTATGGACCGCTCACACGAGCAGTACTTC	CASSLVMDRSHEQYF
NA	TRBV27	15	TRBJ1-2	NA	TGTGCCAGCAGGGGGGGGCTTCCCGAAGGTAAAGGCTACACCTTC	CASRGGLPEGKGYTF
NA	TRBV14	13	TRBJ2-7	NA	TGTGCCAGCAGCCAAGATAGGTTCTACGAGCAGTACTTC	CASSQDRFYEQYF
NA	TRBV11-2	15	TRBJ2-7	NA	TGTGCCAGCAGCTTAGGCCTAGGCAACTCCTACGAGCAGTACTTC	CASSLGLGNSYEQYF
NA	TRBV7-2	17	TRBJ1-3	NA	TGTGCCAGCAGCTTAGGGGTTTACCGTGGTCTCGGAAACACCATATATTTT	CASSLGVYRGLGNTIYF
NA	TRBV7-2	15	TRBJ2-4	NA	TGTGCCAGCAGCTTAGAGAGGGGCGTCCGGGACATTCAGTACTTC	CASSLERGVRDIQYF
NA	TRBV11-3	13	TRBJ2-7	NA	TGTGCCAGCAGCTCTCCCAGGGAATATGAGCAGTACTTC	CASSSPREYEQYF
NA	TRBV4-1	18	TRBJ1-2	NA	TGCGCCAGCAGCCAAGATCGAAGGTCAGACCGCGCTAACTATGGCTACACCTTC	CASSQDRRSDRANYGYTF
NA	TRBV9	15	TRBJ1-4	NA	TGTGCCAGCAGCGTAGGAACAGGCCCCAGGAAAAAACTGTTTTTT	CASSVGTGPRKKLFF
TRBD1	TRBV5-1	15	TRBJ1-6	NA	TGCGCCAGCAGCAACACAGGGGGCTGGGATTCACCCCTCCACTTT	CASSNTGGWDSPLHF
TRBD1	TRBV19	18	TRBJ1-2	once	TGTGCCAGTAGTAGGACAGGGTCTACACTACTATCAGGCTATGGCTACACCTTC	CASSRTGSTLLSGYGYTF
NA	TRBV28	15	TRBJ1-2	NA	TGTGCCAGCAGACCACCAGGGAAAACTAACTATGGCTACACCTTC	CASRPPGKTNYGYTF
NA	TRBV6-5	14	TRBJ2-5	NA	TGTGCCAGCAGTTCCGACCCTGGAGCAGAGACCCAGTACTTC	CASSSDPGAETQYF
NA	TRBV5-1	14	TRBJ1-1	NA	TGCGCCAGCAGCTTTACAGGTCTGAACACTGAAGCTTTCTTT	CASSFTGLNTEAFF
NA	TRBV6-4	13	TRBJ1-6	NA	TGTGCCAGCAGTGACAGGGGGAATTCACCCCTCCACTTT	CASSDRGNSPLHF
NA	TRBV30	13	TRBJ2-4	NA	TGTGCCTGGAGTGGGGGGCGGAAAAACATTCAGTACTTC	CAWSGGRKNIQYF
NA	TRBV19	15	TRBJ1-2	NA	TGTGCCAGTAGTATAGGTAGCAGGGCCAAGTATGGCTACACCTTC	CASSIGSRAKYGYTF
TRBD2	TRBV6-1	15	TRBJ2-5	NA	TGTGCCAGCAGTGAACACGGGAGGGCCTGGGAGACCCAGTACTTC	CASSEHGRAWETQYF
TRBD1	TRBV5-1	16	TRBJ1-4	NA	TGCGCCAGCAGCCCTACAGGGGGACAGGGTAATGAAAAACTGTTTTTT	CASSPTGGQGNEKLFF
NA	TRBV18	14	TRBJ1-1	NA	TGTGCCAGCTCACCATCAGCGCCGAACACTGAAGCTTTCTTT	CASSPSAPNTEAFF
NA	TRBV18	13	TRBJ2-7	NA	TGTGCCAGCTCACCAGGGGCGGGGTACGAGCAGTACTTC	CASSPGAGYEQYF
TRBD1	TRBV18	16	TRBJ2-4	NA	TGTGCCAGCTCACAAGCCCAGGGGGCGGGCAAAAACATTCAGTACTTC	CASSQAQGAGKNIQYF